This T cell receptor (beta chain) was recorded in a study of PD-1 blockade in classical Hodgkin lymphoma. Study background: Every 2 weeks, patients got 3 mg/kg intravenous nivolumab.

Overall study findings and caveats: Significant TCR diversity gains by C4D1 occurred in CD4+ but not CD8+ cells.

As for this clone: Antigen: not known.

Sequencing was performed with immunoSEQ multiplex PCR; in TCRdb, only in-frame clones are kept and a portion is missing. The sample shows 15,000 to 20,000 clones, 70% of them seen only once. The time point is: cycle 4 day 1 (C4D1), after 6 weeks of nivolumab. Every patient had relapsed following autologous stem cell transplantation, and cohorts differed in brentuximab vedotin exposure. Purification of CD4+ T cells from thawed PBMCs was performed via magnetic negative selection. Trimming removed 4 bases from V and 4 bases from J, with 14 bases in between. This CDR3 is built from 14 residues. Germline-derived CDR1 and CDR2 are SGHRS and YFSETQ.

Here the sequenced sample was CD4+ T cells from blood, taken before the fourth cycle of nivolumab. This TCR came from a human donor with classical Hodgkin lymphoma. This chain joins TRBV5-1 and TRBJ1-2; possibly TRBD1 for D (5 bases). In DNA, the CDR3 is TGCGCCAGCAGCCCGGAGGCACAGGTCTATGGCTACACCTTC. Encoded protein: CASSPEAQVYGYTF.